A selection of T cell receptor beta chains follows, all from one sample in a study of immune characterization of retroperitoneal liposarcoma. One entry per CDR3 protein, called by TCRdb with MiXCR from the PCR reads. Seen here are approximately 10,000 distinct CDR3 sequences, 30% to 45% observed once, and the top ten hold 10%. Source material: tumor tissue. Source of these receptors: a female donor with retroperitoneal liposarcoma. Each CDR3 is given with its conserved first and last residue. A D gene is named only where the DNA matches it firmly. Size tells how often a clone was seen (once, few, many) or the class of an expanded clone, and some rows leave it out.

V	D	J	size	CDR3	DNA
TRBV4-3	NA	TRBJ1-1	NA	CASSPFTGPNTEAFF	TGCGCCAGCAGCCCCTTTACGGGCCCGAACACTGAAGCTTTCTTT
TRBV25-1	NA	TRBJ2-1	NA	CASGLTTGPLYEQFF	TGTGCCAGCGGCTTGACAACGGGGCCACTCTACGAGCAGTTCTTC
TRBV7-6	NA	TRBJ2-1	NA	CASSLLWNEQFF	TGTGCCAGCAGCCTCCTATGGAATGAGCAGTTCTTC
TRBV11-3	TRBD2	TRBJ2-7	NA	CASSPLGGAVVTSEQYF	TGTGCCAGCAGCCCGCTGGGAGGGGCTGTAGTCACGTCCGAGCAGTACTTC
TRBV6-5	TRBD2	TRBJ2-5	NA	CASSLGLAVDQETQYF	TGTGCCAGCAGTTTAGGACTAGCGGTGGATCAAGAGACCCAGTACTTC
TRBV6-8	TRBD1	TRBJ2-3	NA	CASSYGTGGVFLDTQYF	TGTGCCAGCAGTTACGGGACAGGGGGCGTTTTTTTGGATACGCAGTATTTT
TRBV6-1	NA	TRBJ2-1	few	CASSAGGAGGNEQFF	TGTGCCAGCAGTGCTGGGGGGGCCGGTGGCAATGAGCAGTTCTTC
TRBV12-5	TRBD1	TRBJ2-5	NA	CASGLDPWDRTPKTQYF	TGTGCTAGTGGGCTCGACCCCTGGGACAGGACGCCGAAGACCCAGTACTTC
TRBV27	NA	TRBJ2-5	few	CASSFGNQETQYF	TGTGCCAGCAGTTTTGGCAACCAAGAGACCCAGTACTTC
TRBV6-8	TRBD2	TRBJ2-3	NA	CASSLLAGESDTQYF	TGTGCCAGCAGCCTACTAGCGGGAGAATCCGATACGCAGTATTTT
TRBV6-1	NA	TRBJ2-1	large	CASSEATEQFF	TGTGCCAGCAGCGAGGCGACCGAGCAGTTCTTC
TRBV6-6	NA	TRBJ1-6	NA	CASSYGGSSYNEQYFGPYNSPLHF	NA
TRBV6-1	NA	TRBJ2-1	few	CASSEAASPLFAGTPAEQFF	TGTGCCAGCAGTGAAGCGGCGAGTCCCCTCTTTGCGGGGACCCCGGCCGAGCAGTTCTTC
TRBV6-1	NA	TRBJ2-7	few	CASSSGLINGEQYF	TGTGCCAGCAGTTCTGGGTTAATCAACGGCGAGCAGTACTTC
TRBV7-3	TRBD2	TRBJ2-2	many	CASSLNGGLETGELFF	TGTGCCAGCAGCTTAAATGGGGGACTAGAGACCGGGGAGCTGTTTTTT
TRBV7-6	TRBD1	TRBJ1-1	NA	CASSPGGWNTEAFF	TGTGCCAGCAGCCCAGGGGGATGGAACACTGAAGCTTTCTTT
TRBV6-1	NA	TRBJ2-7	medium-sized	CASRVDRSVSNEQYF	TGTGCCAGCAGGGTGGACAGATCTGTTTCAAATGAGCAGTACTTC
TRBV6-1	NA	TRBJ2-2	few	CASSEAAGNTGELFF	TGTGCCAGCAGTGAAGCAGCCGGTAACACCGGGGAGCTGTTTTTT
TRBV7-2	NA	TRBJ2-1	NA	CASSLLGRDYNEQFF	TGTGCCAGCAGCTTATTAGGGAGAGATTACAATGAGCAGTTCTTC
TRBV27	NA	TRBJ2-2	few	CASSFIYSRFTTGELFF	TGTGCCAGCAGTTTTATATACAGCCGATTTACCACCGGGGAGCTGTTTTTT
TRBV6-1	NA	TRBJ2-1	NA	CASKALLPEGEQFF	TGTGCCAGCAAGGCCCTCTTGCCCGAGGGTGAGCAGTTCTTC
TRBV7-2	TRBD2	TRBJ2-7	medium-sized	CASSRRGSSYEQYF	TGTGCCAGCAGCAGACGCGGGAGTTCCTACGAGCAGTACTTC
TRBV6-1	TRBD1	TRBJ1-1	medium-sized	CASSIQPPGQTNTEAFF	TGTGCCAGCAGTATTCAACCCCCGGGACAGACGAACACTGAAGCTTTCTTT
TRBV12-3/TRBV12-4	TRBD2	TRBJ2-1	NA	CASRGTSGNYNEQFF	TGTGCCAGCAGGGGGACTAGCGGGAACTACAATGAGCAGTTCTTC
TRBV7-6	NA	TRBJ1-1	NA	CASSLTRSTGAGTEAFF	TGTGCCAGCAGCTTAACTCGCTCGACAGGAGCAGGCACTGAAGCTTTCTTT
TRBV11-3	NA	TRBJ2-7	NA	CASSSPGRGPTYEQYF	TGTGCCAGCAGCTCCCCCGGGCGGGGGCCTACCTACGAGCAGTACTTC
TRBV6-5	TRBD1	TRBJ2-1	medium-sized	CASSYSSGTGGNEQFF	TGTGCCAGCAGTTACTCGTCCGGGACAGGGGGCAATGAGCAGTTCTTC
TRBV6-8	NA	TRBJ2-1	NA	CASRRTSNSYNEQFF	TGTGCCAGCAGGCGTACTAGCAACTCCTACAATGAGCAGTTCTTC
TRBV6-1	TRBD2	TRBJ2-1	once	CASSSLTSRNYNEQFF	TGTGCCAGCAGTTCCCTGACTAGCCGAAACTACAATGAGCAGTTCTTC
TRBV6-1	NA	TRBJ2-5	NA	CAIAFLTGAKTQYF	TGTGCCATCGCTTTTTTGACGGGCGCGAAGACCCAGTACTTC
TRBV25-1	NA	TRBJ1-1	once	CASSGDTLNTEAFF	TGTGCCAGCAGTGGAGACACCCTGAACACTGAAGCTTTCTTT
TRBV6-6	TRBD2	TRBJ2-3	NA	CASRRWASGFSTDTQDF	TGTGCCAGCAGGCGATGGGCTAGCGGGTTTAGCACAGATACGCAGGATTTT
TRBV6-1	NA	TRBJ2-1	few	CASSGQGSGEDEQFF	TGTGCCAGCTCGGGGCAAGGGTCAGGGGAGGACGAGCAGTTCTTC
TRBV7-2	NA	TRBJ2-5	NA	CASSLDSGVYNEQYF	TGTGCCAGCAGCTTAGATTCGGGGGTCTACAATGAGCAGTACTTC
TRBV12-5	NA	TRBJ2-7	once	CASAKDSPSYEQYF	TGTGCTAGTGCGAAGGACAGCCCTTCCTACGAGCAGTACTTC
TRBV11-3	NA	TRBJ2-4	NA	CASRQGTEQYF	TGTGCCAGCAGACAGGGGACTGAGCAGTACTTC
TRBV10-1	NA	TRBJ2-5	NA	CASSEIQAGTQYF	TGCGCCAGCAGTGAGATTCAGGCGGGGACCCAGTACTTC
TRBV7-8	NA	TRBJ2-5	medium-sized	CASSLDGPEQYF	TGTGCCAGCAGCTTAGACGGGCCTGAGCAGTACTTC
TRBV6-8	NA	TRBJ2-5	NA	CASSPVGAWETQYF	TGTGCCAGCAGCCCCGTGGGGGCATGGGAGACCCAGTACTTC
TRBV7-2	NA	TRBJ2-1	NA	CASSFDEVSYEQFF	TGTGCCAGCAGCTTCGACGAAGTCTCCTACGAGCAGTTCTTC
TRBV7-8	TRBD2	TRBJ2-1	NA	CASSMSGDNEQFF	TGTGCCAGCAGCATGAGCGGGGACAATGAGCAGTTCTTC
TRBV11-2	NA	TRBJ2-1	NA	CASSFFGGKKTSNEQFF	TGTGCCAGCAGCTTCTTCGGCGGGAAAAAAACCAGTAATGAGCAGTTCTTC
TRBV6-1	NA	TRBJ2-1	large	CASSRAGARDEQFF	TGTGCCAGCAGCCGGGCAGGGGCGCGGGATGAGCAGTTCTTC
TRBV7-8	TRBD1	TRBJ1-1	NA	CASSPRADRGDKNTEAFF	TGTGCCAGCAGCCCCCGGGCGGACAGGGGGGATAAGAACACTGAAGCTTTCTTT
TRBV6-1	NA	TRBJ2-1	once	CASSENGAGGLYNEQFF	TGTGCCAGCAGTGAAAATGGGGCAGGGGGACTTTACAATGAGCAGTTCTTC
TRBV6-6	NA	TRBJ2-7	medium-sized	CASSYSPARDYEQYF	TGTGCCAGCAGTTACTCGCCAGCCCGAGATTACGAGCAGTACTTC
TRBV7-2	NA	TRBJ1-6	medium-sized	CASSWGRVSNSPLHF	TGTGCCAGCAGCTGGGGGCGGGTTAGTAATTCACCCCTCCACTTT
TRBV6-1	NA	TRBJ2-1	few	CASSIRGTQFF	TGTGCCAGCAGTATACGGGGGACCCAGTTCTTC
TRBV6-1	TRBD1	TRBJ2-5	few	CASGGWDRGTQCF	TGTGCCAGCGGGGGGTGGGACAGGGGTACCCAGTGCTTC
TRBV6-1	TRBD1	TRBJ2-1	few	CASRRQGASSYNEQFF	TGTGCCAGCAGGCGACAGGGGGCTAGCTCCTACAATGAGCAGTTCTTC
TRBV6-1	NA	TRBJ2-1	medium-sized	CASSERGTEQFF	TGTGCCAGCAGTGAAAGGGGGACAGAGCAGTTCTTC
TRBV6-1	TRBD2	TRBJ2-7	NA	CASSPGGSYEQYF	TGTGCCAGCAGCCCCGGCGGGAGCTACGAGCAGTACTTC
TRBV10-3	TRBD2	TRBJ2-1	NA	CAISPGLAGDNEQFF	TGTGCCATCAGTCCGGGACTAGCGGGAGACAATGAGCAGTTCTTC
TRBV6-1	NA	TRBJ2-1	medium-sized	CASSEGTSDEQFF	TGTGCCAGCAGTGAAGGGACCAGCGATGAGCAGTTCTTC